This entry lists 30 T cell receptor beta chains sequenced from one sample in a study of OX40 agonist ivuxolimab in advanced cancers. Here immunoSEQ multiplex PCR was the method, and the copy in TCRdb shows in-frame clones only, minus some. The sample consists of approximately 94,000 clones, roughly 90% of them appearing once. The sample consisted of CD4+ or CD8+ T cells sorted from blood, taken in a trial of the OX40 agonist ivuxolimab. These receptors were collected from an adult with an advanced solid tumor such as melanoma, head and neck, liver or kidney cancer.

The chain joins TRBV2 to TRBJ1-5; 8 positions agree with TRBD1. V lost 6 bases and J lost 6; bases outside the gene matches: 7. CDR3 length: 14 amino acids. In germline, CDR1 is SNHLY, CDR2 FYNNEI. CDR3 nucleotides: TGTGCCAGCAGCTCGGACAGGGTGGGTCAGCCCCAGCATTTT. This codes for CASSSDRVGQPQHF.

This chain links TRBV6-5 with TRBJ1-3; no definite D call. The CDR3 sequence is 15 residues long. V was shortened by 6 bases and J by 1 base, with 13 bases between the two germline ends. CDR1 and CDR2 (germline): MNHEY, SVGAGI. CDR3 loop: CASSQLRASGNTIYF. CDR3 in DNA: TGTGCCAGCAGCCAATTAAGGGCGTCTGGAAACACCATATATTTT.

V and J are TRBV27 and TRBJ2-7; 8 bases fit TRBD1. CDR1 is MNHEY and CDR2 is SMNVEV in the germline V gene (reference sequence). V dropped 5 bases and J dropped 4; count of bases not matched to a gene: 10. This CDR3 has 15 residues. Here the CDR3 reads CASSMDRARLYEQYF. The CDR3 DNA sequence: TGTGCCAGCAGTATGGACAGGGCCCGCCTTTACGAGCAGTACTTC.

This clone was recorded only once. This chain connects TRBV28 to TRBJ2-5; no clear D. Trimming took 2 bases from V and 9 from J, leaving 16 bases between them. Germline V gene sequence: CDR1 MDHEN, CDR2 SYDVKM. The CDR3 runs to 14 residues. The CDR3 nucleotides read TGTGCCAGCAGTTTAATCCGCCGGCCCCTTTCCCAGTACTTC. It codes for CASSLIRRPLSQYF. Drawing the rest from reference TRBV28 and TRBJ2-5, the complete variable domain is DVKVTQSSRYLVKRTGEKVFLECVQDMDHENMFWYRQDPGLGLRLIYFSYDVKMKEKGDIPEGYSVSREKKERFSLILESASTNQTSMYLCASSLIRRPLSQYFGPGTRLLVL.

This chain connects TRBV6-5 to TRBJ1-4; D might be TRBD1 (5 bases). Trimming shortened V by 1 base and J by 7 bases, and 10 bases separated the two germline ends. The CDR3 extends over 14 amino acids. Germline CDR1 is MNHEY and CDR2 is SVGAGI. As DNA, the CDR3 is TGTGCCAGCAGTTACTTCAGGGAAAGTGAAAAACTGTTTTTT. Protein sequence: CASSYFRESEKLFF.

The genes are TRBV9 and TRBJ2-7, with 9 positions matching TRBD2. The J segment lost 7 bases and the V segment lost 2 bases, leaving 10 bases of the junction unmatched. This CDR3 has 15 residues. Germline V CDR1 and CDR2: SGDLS, YYNGEE. Written as DNA, the CDR3 is TGTGCCAGCAGCGTCGAAGGCGGGAGGGCCTCTGAGCAGTACTTC. It specifies CASSVEGGRASEQYF.

This clone was detected only a few times. The chain combines TRBV7-2 with TRBJ2-7; D remains ambiguous. The CDR3 is 13 amino acids. The germline V gene encodes CDR1 SGHTA and CDR2 FQGNSA. Trimming took 2 bases from V and 3 from J, leaving 8 bases between them. CDR3 region: CASSLWSGYEQYF. The CDR3 region has the DNA TGTGCCAGCAGCTTATGGTCGGGCTACGAGCAGTACTTC. The whole variable domain, remainder taken from reference TRBV7-2 and TRBJ2-7, is GAGVSQSPSNKVTEKGKDVELRCDPISGHTALYWYRQSLGQGLEFLIYFQGNSAPDKSGLPSDRFSAERTGGSVSTLTIQRTQQEDSAVYLCASSLWSGYEQYFGPGTRLTVT.

The V call is TRBV9, the J call TRBJ2-1, with a possible D match to TRBD1 (6 bases). Per the germline V gene, CDR1 is SGDLS and CDR2 is YYNGEE. V lost 4 bases and J lost 6, with 17 bases in between. The CDR3 totals 15 residues. CDR3 sequence (DNA): TGTGCCAGCAGCTCGCAGGGGATGGGCTCCAATGAGCAGTTCTTC. It translates to CASSSQGMGSNEQFF. Complete variable domain (other parts from reference TRBV9 and TRBJ2-1): DSGVTQTPKHLITATGQRVTLRCSPRSGDLSVYWYQQSLDQGLQFLIQYYNGEERAKGNILERFSAQQFPDLHSELNLSSLELGDSALYFCASSSQGMGSNEQFFGPGTRLTVL.

This clone was seen just once. The chain uses TRBV6-5 and TRBJ2-4, with D possibly being TRBD1 (6 bases). CDR3 length: 12 amino acids. Germline CDR1 and CDR2: MNHEY and SVGAGI. V dropped 5 bases and J dropped 9 bases, with 11 bases sitting between them. The CDR3: CASSAGVGIQYF. CDR3 sequence (DNA): TGTGCCAGCAGTGCAGGGGTCGGCATTCAGTACTTC.

This clone was recorded only once. V is TRBV6-5 and J is TRBJ2-3; 9 nucleotides align to TRBD1. Germline V gene lookup returns CDR1 MNHEY and CDR2 SVGAGI. V dropped 4 bases and J dropped 8; count of bases not matched to a gene: 7. CDR3 size: 14 residues. The chain's CDR3 is CASSSDRGVGTQYF. As DNA, the CDR3 is TGTGCCAGCAGTTCGGACAGGGGCGTCGGTACGCAGTATTTT.

The chain links TRBV6-6 to TRBJ2-7; weak D call: TRBD2 (6 bases). The V end lost 5 bases, the J end lost 2 bases, and 16 bases lay between the germline ends. The CDR3 has 15 residues. Germline loops: CDR1 MNHNY, CDR2 SVGAGI (reference sequence). For the CDR3, the DNA is TGTGCCAGCAGTCCCCGATTGGGAGGTCCCTACGAGCAGTACTTC. Translating it yields CASSPRLGGPYEQYF.

The chain employs TRBV6-5 and TRBJ1-5, with 7 bases matching TRBD1. Germline V gene lookup returns CDR1 MNHEY and CDR2 SVGAGI. The CDR3 spans 14 residues. Losses at the gene ends were 5 bases for V and 2 bases for J; bases not matched to a gene: 3. The CDR3 sequence is CASSRQGGNQPQHF. The CDR3 DNA follows: TGTGCCAGCAGTAGACAGGGAGGCAATCAGCCCCAGCATTTT.

This chain uses TRBV20-1 with TRBJ1-2, with 8 nucleotides matching TRBD1. The CDR3 runs to 10 residues. The germline V gene encodes CDR1 DFQATT and CDR2 SNEGSKA (reference sequence). The CDR3 region has the DNA TGCAGCGGACAGGGCTATGGCTACACCTTC. This encodes CSGQGYGYTF.

The chain is built from TRBV9 and TRBJ1-2; D unresolved. The V gene lost 0 bases and the J gene lost 3 bases, with 12 bases spanning the gap. CDR3 length: 15 residues. Looked up from germline, CDR1 is SGDLS and CDR2 is YYNGEE. CDR3 protein: CASSVEGRAHYGYTF. The CDR3 DNA sequence: TGTGCCAGCAGCGTAGAAGGACGGGCGCACTATGGCTACACCTTC.

The chain links TRBV6-1 to TRBJ2-3; D is uncertain. The ends were cut back, 6 bases at V and 2 bases at J, with 6 bases in the middle. The CDR3 contains 12 residues. CDR1 is MNHNS and CDR2 is SASEGT in the germline V gene. As DNA, the CDR3 is TGTGCCAGCAGCCCCCACACAGATACGCAGTATTTT. Protein: CASSPHTDTQYF.

The V call is TRBV10-3, the J call TRBJ2-6, with TRBD1 matching over 9 bases. The CDR3 runs 17 residues. The germline gives CDR1 ENHRY, CDR2 SYGVKD. V shed 7 bases, J shed 0 bases, and the junction held 7 bases outside the gene matches. CDR3 sequence reads: CAIKRDRVSSGANVLTF. CDR3 sequence (DNA): TGTGCCATCAAGCGGGACAGGGTTAGCTCTGGGGCCAACGTCCTGACTTTC.

CDR3 sequence: CASKGLAGADSLEQYF. CDR3 sequence (DNA): TGTGCCAGCAAGGGACTAGCGGGAGCAGATTCGCTCGAGCAGTACTTC. V is TRBV27 and J is TRBJ2-7; 14 positions match TRBD2. The V gene end was trimmed by 7 bases and the J gene end by 6 bases; junction bases not matched to a gene: 11. This CDR3 has 16 residues. Germline-derived CDR1 and CDR2 are MNHEY and SMNVEV (reference sequence).

V usage is TRBV6-1 and J usage is TRBJ2-7; 7 positions agree with TRBD2. The CDR3 totals 13 residues. V gave up 4 bases and J gave up 4 bases; unmatched junction bases: 4. Germline loops: CDR1 MNHNS, CDR2 SASEGT. CDR3 nucleotide sequence: TGTGCCAGCAGTGCTAGCGGAGGATACGAGCAGTACTTC. Translation gives CASSASGGYEQYF.

The V and J genes are TRBV28 and TRBJ1-3, with D hard to call. Looked up from germline, CDR1 is MDHEN and CDR2 is SYDVKM. V lost 7 bases to trimming and J lost 0 bases, with 7 bases between them. The CDR3 has 13 residues. For the CDR3, the DNA is TGTGCCAGCAAGGTGGGCTCTGGAAACACCATATATTTT. It encodes CASKVGSGNTIYF.

The CDR3 sequence: CASSPSGGSHGYTF. The DNA for the CDR3 is TGTGCCAGCTCACCATCAGGTGGGAGCCATGGCTACACCTTC. The rearrangement links TRBV18 to TRBJ1-2; no firm D call. Germline-derived CDR1 and CDR2 are KGHSH and LQKENI. The V end lost 2 bases, the J end lost 6 bases, and 13 bases lay between the germline ends. The CDR3 consists of 14 residues. Based on the CDR3 plus reference TRBV18 and TRBJ1-2, the full variable domain is NAGVMQNPRHLVRRRGQEARLRCSPMKGHSHVYWYRQLPEEGLKFMVYLQKENIIDESGMPKERFSAEFPKEGPSILRIQQVVRGDSAAYFCASSPSGGSHGYTFGSGTRLTVV.

This chain uses TRBV5-1 with TRBJ2-7; 8 nucleotides align to TRBD1. The ends lost 0 bases at V and 0 bases at J; junction bases unmatched: 5. Germline CDR1 is SGHRS and CDR2 is YFSETQ. This CDR3 has 16 residues. The CDR3 loop reads CASSLGYTGGSYEQYF. Here the CDR3 DNA reads TGCGCCAGCAGCTTGGGATATACAGGGGGCTCCTACGAGCAGTACTTC.

This chain links TRBV5-8 with TRBJ2-1; D possibly corresponds to TRBD1 (6 bases). The CDR3 length is 15 residues. The germline V gene has CDR1 SGHTS and CDR2 YDEGEE. Trimming removed 4 bases from V and 0 bases from J, with 11 bases in between. The CDR3 DNA reads TGTGCCAGCAGCAGCACAGGGAGCTCCTACAATGAGCAGTTCTTC. It is translated as CASSSTGSSYNEQFF.

V and J are TRBV15 and TRBJ2-3, with a possible D match to TRBD2 (5 bases). The CDR3 length is 16 residues. V lost 4 bases and J 2 bases, leaving 16 bases between the germline ends. CDR1 and CDR2 (germline): LNHNV, YYDKDF (reference sequence). The CDR3 spells CATSTGLLRDTDTQYF. In nucleotides, the CDR3 is TGTGCCACCAGCACCGGACTCCTTAGAGACACAGATACGCAGTATTTT.

The chain recombines TRBV25-1 with TRBJ2-1; no definite D call. The germline V gene has CDR1 MGHDK and CDR2 SYGVNS. V was clipped by 4 bases and J by 10 bases, with 8 bases between them. The CDR3 loop spans 11 amino acids. In DNA, the CDR3 is TGTGCCAGCAGTGCTAGAAAAGAGCAGTTCTTC. Encoded protein: CASSARKEQFF.

For the CDR3, the DNA is TGTGCCAGCAGCTTAGGGCGGGAGGGAGATACGCAGTATTTT. It encodes CASSLGREGDTQYF. This chain joins TRBV11-2 and TRBJ2-3, with 9 bases that match TRBD2. CDR3 length equals 14 residues. Germline trimming cut 1 base from V and 5 bases from J; bases unmatched to any gene: 1. Germline assignment: CDR1 SGHAT and CDR2 FQNNGV.

This rearrangement joins TRBV6-7 to TRBJ2-1; 7 bases are a match to TRBD2. TRBV6-7 is sorted into the ORF group, with uncertain function. CDR3 size: 14 residues. V lost 7 bases and J lost 7; bases outside the gene matches: 10. CDR3 nucleotide sequence: TGTGCCAGCAACTCCGGCGGGAGTTGGAATGAGCAGTTCTTC. Encoded protein: CASNSGGSWNEQFF.

The V gene is TRBV28, the J gene TRBJ2-7; no clear D gene. Germline V gene data show CDR1 as MDHEN and CDR2 as SYDVKM. V was clipped by 2 bases and J by 2 bases, with 13 bases between them. The CDR3 consists of 15 residues. The CDR3 spells CASSLALGRTYEQYF. Written as DNA, the CDR3 is TGTGCCAGCAGTTTAGCTTTAGGCAGAACCTACGAGCAGTACTTC.

The V gene is TRBV7-2, the J gene TRBJ2-2; D perhaps matches TRBD2 (5 bases). The CDR3 spans 15 residues. CDR1 and CDR2 (germline): SGHTA, FQGNSA. V was pared by 2 bases and J by 3 bases, with 10 bases between. The CDR3 is CASSLLREHTGELFF. In DNA, the CDR3 is TGTGCCAGCAGCTTATTGAGGGAGCACACCGGGGAGCTGTTTTTT.

The chain has TRBV6-6 and TRBJ2-3; 7 positions match TRBD1. Germline CDR1 and CDR2: MNHNY and SVGAGI (reference sequence). The CDR3 spans 16 residues. V lost 0 bases and J lost 4; bases outside the gene matches: 7. CDR3 nucleotide sequence: TGTGCCAGCAGTTACTCAGGGGGCGTTGGGCCAGATACGCAGTATTTT. The encoded protein is CASSYSGGVGPDTQYF.

The chain employs TRBV28 and TRBJ1-2; weak D call: TRBD1 (5 bases). Trimming removed 1 base at V and 4 bases at J, with 10 bases between. CDR3 length equals 14 residues. Germline V gene sequence: CDR1 MDHEN, CDR2 SYDVKM. For the CDR3, the DNA is TGTGCCAGCAGTTTATCCGGGGGATCCTATGGCTACACCTTC. It yields the protein CASSLSGGSYGYTF.